This passage covers 25 T cell receptor beta chains from one sample sequenced in a study of cytomegalovirus exposure and HLA in healthy donors. Some clones are missing from TCRdb's copy, which holds only in-frame ones; the method was immunoSEQ multiplex PCR. The table records approximately 300,000 clones, about nine tenths of them present only once. The sequencing sample was made of PBMCs. The receptors derive from a woman aged 18-29 years in good health and CMV-seronegative.

The CDR3 region has the DNA TGTGCCAGCAGCCCATACACTGAAGCTTTCTTT. Translation: CASSPYTEAFF. The chain has TRBV7-2 and TRBJ1-1; D is unclear. Germline CDR1 and CDR2: SGHTA and FQGNSA. V was cut by 5 bases and J by 3 bases, with 4 bases left in between. The length of the CDR3 is 11 residues. Supplemented by reference TRBV7-2 and TRBJ1-1, the full variable domain reads GAGVSQSPSNKVTEKGKDVELRCDPISGHTALYWYRQSLGQGLEFLIYFQGNSAPDKSGLPSDRFSAERTGGSVSTLTIQRTQQEDSAVYLCASSPYTEAFFGQGTRLTVV.

This chain links TRBV27 with TRBJ2-7; 11 bases fit TRBD1. V shed 8 bases, J shed 4 bases, and the junction held 10 bases outside the gene matches. In germline, CDR1 is MNHEY, CDR2 SMNVEV (reference sequence). This CDR3 is 15 amino acids long. In nucleotides, the CDR3 is TGTGCCAGCGGACCGGGACAGGGGGTTTTTTACGAGCAGTACTTC. Its translation is CASGPGQGVFYEQYF.

This chain connects TRBV5-4 to TRBJ1-4, with a possible D match to TRBD1 (5 bases). Germline loops: CDR1 SGHNT, CDR2 YYREEE (reference sequence). The CDR3 loop spans 15 amino acids. V lost 4 bases to trimming and J lost 7 bases, with 17 bases between them. The chain's CDR3 is CASSPWGSGGEKLFF. DNA of the CDR3: TGTGCCAGCAGCCCTTGGGGGTCCGGGGGTGAAAAACTGTTTTTT.

The V gene is TRBV7-2, the J gene TRBJ2-1, with TRBD2 identical over 11 bases. Germline V gene data show CDR1 as SGHTA and CDR2 as FQGNSA. This CDR3 is 16 amino acids long. Germline trimming cut 4 bases from V and 2 bases from J; bases unmatched to any gene: 4. The DNA of the CDR3 is TGTGCCAGCAGCTCGATGACTAGCGGGGCCTACAATGAGCAGTTCTTC. This codes for CASSSMTSGAYNEQFF.

The V gene is TRBV18, the J gene TRBJ1-1; tentative D call: TRBD1 (5 bases). The CDR3 extends over 11 amino acids. Trimming took 4 bases from V and 10 from J, leaving 10 bases between them. CDR1 is KGHSH and CDR2 is LQKENI in the germline V gene. Here the CDR3 DNA reads TGTGCCAGCTCACTTGGCCAGGGAGCTTTCTTT. Translating it yields CASSLGQGAFF. The full variable domain, its missing parts supplied by reference TRBV18 and TRBJ1-1, is NAGVMQNPRHLVRRRGQEARLRCSPMKGHSHVYWYRQLPEEGLKFMVYLQKENIIDESGMPKERFSAEFPKEGPSILRIQQVVRGDSAAYFCASSLGQGAFFGQGTRLTVV.

Turning to this clone: In the same sample, other DNA sequences code for this CDR3. The V gene is TRBV19, the J gene TRBJ1-2; 7 positions match TRBD1. From germline, CDR1 is LNHDA and CDR2 SQIVND (reference sequence). CDR3 length equals 14 residues. With 4 bases clipped from V and 4 bases from J, the junction kept 6 bases outside the gene matches. The CDR3 region is CASSRQGESYGYTF. The CDR3 DNA follows: TGTGCCAGTAGTAGGCAGGGGGAGAGCTATGGCTACACCTTC.

The chain combines TRBV6-5 with TRBJ1-3; 9 positions match TRBD1. The CDR3 extends over 15 amino acids. With V trimmed by 5 bases and J by 0 bases, 2 bases remained unmatched. The germline V gene has CDR1 MNHEY and CDR2 SVGAGI. In nucleotides, the CDR3 is TGTGCCAGCAGTAGGACAGGGGCCTCTGGAAACACCATATATTTT. This sequence encodes CASSRTGASGNTIYF.

The J gene is TRBJ2-3, the V gene TRBV5-1; TRBD2 aligns across 9 bases. In germline, CDR1 is SGHRS, CDR2 YFSETQ. J gave up 0 bases and V 4 bases, and 6 bases lay outside the gene matches. This CDR3 spans 16 amino acids. Written as DNA, the CDR3 is TGCGCCAGCAGCACCGCTAGCGGGAAAAGCACAGATACGCAGTATTTT. Residues: CASSTASGKSTDTQYF.

V and J are TRBV6-5 and TRBJ2-3; TRBD1 matches at 9 bases. The CDR3 extends over 15 amino acids. Germline V gene lookup returns CDR1 MNHEY and CDR2 SVGAGI. J lost 3 bases, V lost 5 bases, and 6 bases had no gene match. The CDR3: CASSRQGVGTDTQYF. As DNA, the CDR3 is TGTGCCAGCAGTCGACAGGGGGTGGGTACAGATACGCAGTATTTT.

This chain joins TRBV2 and TRBJ1-2; D gene ambiguous. Germline lookup yields CDR1 SNHLY and CDR2 FYNNEI. This CDR3 spans 13 amino acids. V dropped 3 bases and J dropped 10 bases, with 15 bases sitting between them. The CDR3 is CASSDWAPKDYTF. In DNA form, the CDR3 reads TGTGCCAGCAGTGATTGGGCCCCCAAAGACTACACCTTC.

This chain uses TRBV6-5 with TRBJ1-2, with D possibly matching TRBD1 (6 bases). CDR1 is MNHEY and CDR2 is SVGAGI in the germline V gene. The V end lost 2 bases, the J end lost 2 bases, and 9 bases lay between the germline ends. This CDR3 is built from 14 residues. Here the CDR3 reads CASSYTGGNYGYTF. In DNA, the CDR3 is TGTGCCAGCAGTTACACGGGGGGCAACTATGGCTACACCTTC.

V usage is TRBV27 and J usage is TRBJ1-5, with D unclear. Germline CDR1 MNHEY, CDR2 SMNVEV (reference sequence). The CDR3 sequence is 15 residues long. V was pared by 6 bases and J by 0 bases, with 12 bases between. The CDR3: CASRTVGYSNQPQHF. The CDR3 coding sequence is TGTGCCAGCAGAACGGTTGGTTATAGCAATCAGCCCCAGCATTTT.

This clone was seen only a few times. Other DNA sequences in the same sample also yield this CDR3. The chain combines TRBV20-1 with TRBJ1-1; D ambiguous. Trimming removed 3 bases from V and 4 bases from J, with 6 bases in between. The CDR3 covers 11 residues. Germline CDR1 DFQATT, CDR2 SNEGSKA (reference sequence). CDR3 residues: CSASSGTEAFF. For the CDR3, the DNA is TGCAGTGCTAGCTCGGGCACTGAAGCTTTCTTT.

J is TRBJ1-4 and V is TRBV5-6; 9 bases map to TRBD1. CDR3 length equals 14 residues. The germline gives CDR1 SGHDT, CDR2 YYEEEE. V gave up 4 bases and J gave up 4 bases; unmatched junction bases: 2. This CDR3 is CASSPGQGNEKLFF. Written as DNA, the CDR3 is TGTGCCAGCAGCCCGGGACAGGGTAATGAAAAACTGTTTTTT.

This clone was seen more than once but under ten times. J is TRBJ1-1 and V is TRBV5-8, with TRBD1 matching 9 bases. CDR1 and CDR2 (germline): SGHTS, YDEGEE. The CDR3 consists of 15 residues. Unmatched junction bases numbered 4, after V lost 0 bases and J lost 4 bases. Here the CDR3 DNA reads TGTGCCAGCAGCTTGGGGGACAGGGCGGCCACTGAAGCTTTCTTT. Its translation is CASSLGDRAATEAFF. Filled out from reference TRBV5-8 and TRBJ1-1, the complete variable domain reads EAGVTQSPTHLIKTRGQQATLRCSPISGHTSVYWYQQALGLGLQFLLWYDEGEERNRGNFPPRFSGRQFPNYSSELNVNALELEDSALYLCASSLGDRAATEAFFGQGTRLTVV.

The chain is built from TRBV25-1 and TRBJ2-7; 9 bases line up with TRBD1. The CDR3 runs 13 residues. V lost 4 bases, J lost 2 bases, and 0 bases stayed unmatched. Germline CDR1 is MGHDK and CDR2 is SYGVNS. CDR3 amino acids: CASSGQGAYEQYF. The CDR3 bases are TGTGCCAGCAGTGGACAGGGGGCCTACGAGCAGTACTTC.

This clone was seen a single time. V gene TRBV28 combines with J gene TRBJ1-2; D uncertain. CDR3 size: 12 residues. Germline lookup yields CDR1 MDHEN and CDR2 SYDVKM. Trimming cost V 1 base and J 4 bases, with 4 bases left between them. The CDR3 DNA reads TGTGCCAGCAGTTTATCTCTCTATGGCTACACCTTC. Protein sequence: CASSLSLYGYTF.

V is TRBV25-1 and J is TRBJ2-7; a possible D gene is TRBD1 (6 bases). The CDR3 loop spans 15 amino acids. From germline, CDR1 is MGHDK and CDR2 SYGVNS. Trimming removed 3 bases at V and 5 bases at J, with 17 bases between. In DNA, the CDR3 is TGTGCCAGCAGTGAGGCGACAGGAAGGTCGGACGAGCAGTACTTC. Its translation is CASSEATGRSDEQYF.

This clone was observed a single time. J is TRBJ1-3 and V is TRBV5-1; a possible D gene is TRBD1 (5 bases). This CDR3 spans 15 amino acids. CDR1 and CDR2 (germline): SGHRS, YFSETQ. Trimming pared 2 bases from V and 1 base from J, leaving 10 bases between. CDR3 residues: CASSLEGVSGNTIYF. The CDR3 DNA reads TGCGCCAGCAGCTTAGAAGGGGTTTCTGGAAACACCATATATTTT.

The chain links TRBV7-9 to TRBJ2-7, with TRBD1 matching over 8 bases. Germline V lookup: CDR1 SEHNR, CDR2 FQNEAQ (reference sequence). J gave up 0 bases and V 5 bases, and 9 bases lay outside the gene matches. The CDR3 length is 16 residues. CDR3 in amino acids: CASSIHDRGFSYEQYF. CDR3 bases: TGTGCCAGCAGCATCCACGACAGGGGATTCTCCTACGAGCAGTACTTC.

The gene calls are TRBV29-1 and TRBJ2-7; 9 bases align to TRBD1. Germline CDR1 SQVTM, CDR2 ANQGSEA. The CDR3 is made up of 15 amino acids. The V segment lost 7 bases and the J segment 1 base; nucleotides outside the gene matches: 11. As DNA, the CDR3 is TGCAGCGCTACCTCTACAGGGGGCGAATCCTACGAGCAGTACTTC. Translation gives CSATSTGGESYEQYF.

The rearrangement links TRBV11-2 to TRBJ2-2; TRBD2 agrees at 9 bases. Germline V gene sequence: CDR1 SGHAT, CDR2 FQNNGV. The CDR3 runs to 15 residues. Trimming took 4 bases from V and 7 from J; bases not matched to a gene: 7. The CDR3 coding sequence is TGTGCCAGCAGCTCCTTAGCGGGAGAGGGCGGGGAGCTGTTTTTT. Its translation is CASSSLAGEGGELFF.

This chain links TRBV6-6 with TRBJ1-4; 9 bases map to TRBD1. V lost 7 bases and J lost 5; bases outside the gene matches: 5. The CDR3 runs 14 residues. CDR1 and CDR2 from the germline V gene are MNHNY and SVGAGI (reference sequence). CDR3 nucleotide sequence: TGTGCCAGCACTCCCGGGACAGGGAATGAAAAACTGTTTTTT. Translating it yields CASTPGTGNEKLFF.

The chain recombines TRBV5-1 with TRBJ1-2; D might be TRBD1 (5 bases). The length of the CDR3 is 14 residues. The germline V and J ends were trimmed by 0 bases and 3 bases, with 9 bases remaining between them. The germline V gene has CDR1 SGHRS and CDR2 YFSETQ. CDR3 nucleotides: TGCGCCAGCAGCTTGGTAGGGGCGGACTATGGCTACACCTTC. Translation gives CASSLVGADYGYTF. Together with reference TRBV5-1 and TRBJ1-2, the CDR3 gives the full variable domain: KAGVTQTPRYLIKTRGQQVTLSCSPISGHRSVSWYQQTPGQGLQFLFEYFSETQRNKGNFPGRFSGRQFSNSRSEMNVSTLELGDSALYLCASSLVGADYGYTFGSGTRLTVV.

The chain has TRBV25-1 and TRBJ1-2, with D perhaps TRBD1 (5 bases). The CDR3 is 12 amino acids. Germline CDR1 MGHDK, CDR2 SYGVNS. V lost 3 bases to trimming and J lost 4 bases, with 6 bases between them. The CDR3 reads CASSDQGYGYTF. The DNA of the CDR3 is TGTGCCAGCAGTGATCAGGGCTATGGCTACACCTTC.